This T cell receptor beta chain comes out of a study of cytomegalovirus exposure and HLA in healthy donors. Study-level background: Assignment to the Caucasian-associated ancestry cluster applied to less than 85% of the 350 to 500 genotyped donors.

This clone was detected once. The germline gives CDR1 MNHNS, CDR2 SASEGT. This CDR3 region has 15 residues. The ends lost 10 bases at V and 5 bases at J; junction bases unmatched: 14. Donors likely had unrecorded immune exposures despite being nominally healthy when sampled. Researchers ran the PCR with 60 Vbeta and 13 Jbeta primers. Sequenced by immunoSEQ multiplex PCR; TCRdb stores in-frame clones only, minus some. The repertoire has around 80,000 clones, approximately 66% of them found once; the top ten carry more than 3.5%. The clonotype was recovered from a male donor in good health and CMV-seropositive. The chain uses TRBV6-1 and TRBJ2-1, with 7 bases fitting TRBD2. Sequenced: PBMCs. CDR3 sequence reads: CATILRTSIHNEQFF. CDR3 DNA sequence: TGTGCCACCATCCTAAGGACTAGTATCCACAATGAGCAGTTCTTC.